This T cell receptor beta chain was observed in a study of T cells in Graves' hyperthyroidism and ophthalmopathy. Disease lasting under 3 months, a NOSPECS grade of at least 4, and a Clinical Activity Score of at least 3 were features of the ophthalmopathy patients. Study-wide results and limits: Ophthalmopathy stood apart from stable hyperthyroidism in a 13 V-J model. Also found in blood were most expanded thyroid clonotypes above 0.001.

Researchers took RNA transcripts and amplified the TCR beta CDR3 regions from them. The study used the HTBI primer set for a first-round RT-PCR of the TCR CDR3. TCRdb re-analysed the multiplex PCR reads in MiXCR, keeping a single row per CDR3 protein. This repertoire shows about 610,000 distinct CDR3 sequences, 14% to 15% found once; its top ten account for roughly 4.3%. Ten or more counts support this clonotype. No antigen is known for it. A read error may explain this, as a much larger clone is one base away. Given the absence of the conserved phenylalanine or tryptophan at the CDR3 end, a read error is likely. Trimming at V came to 5 bases and at J to 7 bases, leaving 13 bases not matched to a gene. The germline gives CDR1 MNHNS, CDR2 SASEGT. The CDR3 covers 15 residues.

The TCR comes from a woman in her forties with Graves' ophthalmopathy. The genes are TRBV6-1 and TRBJ2-5, with 7 bases fitting TRBD2. What was sequenced was blood. The DNA for the CDR3 is TGTGCCAGCAGTCCCGGACTAGTCGGGTCGCGGACCCAGTACCTC. This translates into CASSPGLVGSRTQYL.